This T cell receptor beta chain originates from a study of OX40 agonist ivuxolimab in advanced cancers. The CDR3 is made up of 13 amino acids. CDR1 is SNHLY and CDR2 is FYNNEI in the germline V gene. V shed 7 bases and J shed 7 bases, with 14 bases lying between them. Findings of the study overall: Certain nonresponders additionally had low normalized T-cell clonal expansion.

As regards this clone: Its antigen is not known.

The assay was immunoSEQ multiplex PCR, and TCRdb's table has in-frame clones only and misses some. The table records about 72,000 clones, 85% to 90% of them present only once. The TCR was taken from an adult with an advanced solid tumor such as melanoma, head and neck, liver or kidney cancer. This chain connects TRBV2 to TRBJ1-5, with a possible D match to TRBD1 (6 bases). This specimen was CD4+ or CD8+ T cells sorted from blood, taken in a trial of the OX40 agonist ivuxolimab. DNA of the CDR3: TGTGCCAGCAAATGGGGGGCAGACCAGCCCCAGCATTTT. Its protein is CASKWGADQPQHF.